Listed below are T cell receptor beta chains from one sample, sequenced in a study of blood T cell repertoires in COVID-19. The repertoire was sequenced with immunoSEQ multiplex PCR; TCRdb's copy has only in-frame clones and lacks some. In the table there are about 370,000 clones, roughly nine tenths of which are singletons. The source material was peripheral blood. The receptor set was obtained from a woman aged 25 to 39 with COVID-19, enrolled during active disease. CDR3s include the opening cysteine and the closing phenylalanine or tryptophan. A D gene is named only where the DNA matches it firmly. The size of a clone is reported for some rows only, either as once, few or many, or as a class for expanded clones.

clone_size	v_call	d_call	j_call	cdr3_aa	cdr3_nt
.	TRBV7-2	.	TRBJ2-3	CASRVESDTQYF	TGTGCCAGCCGAGTAGAATCAGATACGCAGTATTTT
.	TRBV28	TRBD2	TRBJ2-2	CASSLSKLAGSGELFF	TGTGCCAGCAGTTTATCTAAACTAGCGGGGTCCGGGGAGCTGTTTTTT
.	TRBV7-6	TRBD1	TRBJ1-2	CASSLMRGTGNVLDGYTF	TGTGCCAGCAGCTTAATGCGGGGGACAGGGAATGTTTTGGATGGCTACACCTTC
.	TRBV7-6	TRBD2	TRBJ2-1	CASSDRLAGGPREQFF	TGTGCCAGCAGCGACCGTCTAGCGGGAGGGCCGAGGGAGCAGTTCTTC
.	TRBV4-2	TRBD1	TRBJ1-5	CASSQDADRDQPQHF	TGTGCCAGCAGCCAAGATGCGGACAGGGATCAGCCCCAGCATTTT
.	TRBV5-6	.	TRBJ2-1	CASSLDGSDEQFF	TGTGCCAGCAGCTTGGACGGGAGTGATGAGCAGTTCTTC
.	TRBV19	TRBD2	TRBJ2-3	CASSAGTSGGATSTDTQYF	TGTGCCAGTAGCGCCGGGACTAGCGGGGGGGCCACCAGCACAGATACGCAGTATTTT
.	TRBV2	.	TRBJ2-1	CASSETLASPRYNEQFF	TGTGCCAGCAGTGAAACGCTAGCCTCCCCTCGGTACAATGAGCAGTTCTTC
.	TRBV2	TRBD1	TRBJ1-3	CASQDTTGVSGNTIYF	TGTGCCAGCCAAGACACTACAGGGGTCTCTGGAAACACCATATATTTT
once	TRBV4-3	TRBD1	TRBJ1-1	CASSQADRENTEAFF	TGCGCCAGCAGCCAAGCAGACAGGGAGAACACTGAAGCTTTCTTT
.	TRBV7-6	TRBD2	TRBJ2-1	CASSLTSGRNEQFF	TGTGCCAGCAGCTTAACTAGCGGGAGAAATGAGCAGTTCTTC
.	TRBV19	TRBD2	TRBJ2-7	CASKLTGGSSYEQYF	TGTGCCAGTAAGCTTACGGGGGGGAGCTCCTACGAGCAGTACTTC
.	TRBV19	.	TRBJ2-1	CASSIVRGRLNEQFF	TGTGCCAGTAGTATAGTGAGAGGCAGACTAAATGAGCAGTTCTTC